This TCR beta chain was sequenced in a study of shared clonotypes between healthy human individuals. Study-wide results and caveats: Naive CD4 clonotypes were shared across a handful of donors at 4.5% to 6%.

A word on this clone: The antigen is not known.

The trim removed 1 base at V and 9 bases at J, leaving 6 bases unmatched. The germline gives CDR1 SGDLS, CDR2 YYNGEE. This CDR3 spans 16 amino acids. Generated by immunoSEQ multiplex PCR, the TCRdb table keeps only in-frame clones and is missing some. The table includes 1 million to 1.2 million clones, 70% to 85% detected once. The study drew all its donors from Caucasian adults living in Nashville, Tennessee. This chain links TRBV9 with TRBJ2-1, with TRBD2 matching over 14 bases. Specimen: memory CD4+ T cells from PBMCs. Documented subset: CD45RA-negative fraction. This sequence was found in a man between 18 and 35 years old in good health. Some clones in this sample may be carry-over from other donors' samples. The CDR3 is CASSVTGTSGSGEQFF. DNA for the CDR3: TGTGCCAGCAGCGTAACCGGGACTAGCGGGAGCGGTGAGCAGTTCTTC.